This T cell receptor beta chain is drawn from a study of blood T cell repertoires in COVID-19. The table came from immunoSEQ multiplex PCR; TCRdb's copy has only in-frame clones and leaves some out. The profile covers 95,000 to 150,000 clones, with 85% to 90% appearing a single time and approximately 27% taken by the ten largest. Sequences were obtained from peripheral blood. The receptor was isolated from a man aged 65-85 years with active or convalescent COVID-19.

The CDR3 region has the DNA TGTGCCATCGGTCTGGAAGGGGGCGTTGGACATGAAAAACTGTTTTTT. Protein sequence: CAIGLEGGVGHEKLFF. The chain combines TRBV10-3 with TRBJ1-4; 7 bases fit TRBD1. The CDR3 covers 16 residues. Germline V gene data show CDR1 as ENHRY and CDR2 as SYGVKD. V was clipped by 8 bases and J by 6 bases; unmatched bases: 15.